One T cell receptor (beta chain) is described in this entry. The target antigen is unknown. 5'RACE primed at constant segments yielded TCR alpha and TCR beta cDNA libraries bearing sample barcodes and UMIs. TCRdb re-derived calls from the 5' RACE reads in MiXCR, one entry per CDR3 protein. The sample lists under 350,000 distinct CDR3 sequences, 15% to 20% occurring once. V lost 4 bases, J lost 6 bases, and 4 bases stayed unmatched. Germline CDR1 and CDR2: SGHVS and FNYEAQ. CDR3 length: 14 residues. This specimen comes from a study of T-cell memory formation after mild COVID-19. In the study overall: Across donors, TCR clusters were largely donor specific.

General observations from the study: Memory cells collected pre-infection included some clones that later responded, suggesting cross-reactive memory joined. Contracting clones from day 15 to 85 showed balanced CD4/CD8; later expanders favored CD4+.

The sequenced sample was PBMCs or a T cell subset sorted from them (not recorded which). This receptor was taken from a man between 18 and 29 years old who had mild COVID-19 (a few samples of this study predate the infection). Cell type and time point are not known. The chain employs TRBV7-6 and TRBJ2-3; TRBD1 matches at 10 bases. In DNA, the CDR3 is TGTGCCAGCAGCTCGGGACAGGGGCTCGATACGCAGTATTTT. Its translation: CASSSGQGLDTQYF.